One sample yielded the 18 T cell receptor beta chains listed below, sequenced in a study of blood T cell repertoires in COVID-19. Assay: immunoSEQ multiplex PCR; the TCRdb copy retains only in-frame clones and omits some. This table has around 84,000 clones, 83% appearing once. Sequenced input: peripheral blood. All receptors derive from a man older than 75 with active or convalescent COVID-19.

The chain has TRBV2 and TRBJ2-1, with 10 bases identical to TRBD2. Per germline, CDR1 SNHLY and CDR2 FYNNEI. The CDR3 contains 14 residues. V lost 5 bases and J lost 7; bases outside the gene matches: 5. The CDR3 reads CASSYRAGGNEQFF. The CDR3 nucleotides read TGTGCCAGCAGTTATAGAGCGGGGGGGAATGAGCAGTTCTTC.

The chain joins TRBV5-6 to TRBJ2-3; no clear D. Germline CDR1 and CDR2: SGHDT and YYEEEE. The CDR3 is 11 amino acids. Trimming removed 0 bases at V and 6 bases at J, with 2 bases between. The CDR3 spells CASSLADTQYF. As DNA, the CDR3 is TGTGCCAGCAGCTTGGCTGATACGCAGTATTTT.

This chain joins TRBV3-1 (or the pseudogene TRBV3-2) and TRBJ2-7; 9 bases match TRBD2. Per germline, CDR1 LGHDT and CDR2 YNNKEL (reference sequence). There are 16 residues in the CDR3. V was pared by 4 bases and J by 2 bases, with 9 bases of the junction left unmatched. CDR3 region: CASSRSLAGPPYEQYF. CDR3 nucleotide sequence: TGTGCCAGCAGCCGATCTCTAGCGGGGCCACCCTACGAGCAGTACTTC.

This clone has more than one count but fewer than ten. CDR3 nucleotide sequence: TGTGCCAGCAGCCGAAGACAGGGGACCGTGAACACTGAAGCTTTCTTT. Translated, it gives CASSRRQGTVNTEAFF. The gene calls are TRBV14 and TRBJ1-1; TRBD1 matches at 8 bases. CDR1 and CDR2 (germline): SGHDN, FVKESK. This CDR3 has 16 residues. The ends lost 4 bases at V and 0 bases at J; junction bases unmatched: 7.

A few counts support this clone. This rearrangement joins TRBV28 to TRBJ1-3; 10 positions agree with TRBD1. The germline CDR1 and CDR2 sequences are MDHEN and SYDVKM. CDR3 length: 16 residues. With 5 bases clipped from V and 0 bases from J, the junction kept 4 bases outside the gene matches. This CDR3 reads CASSIGTGVSGNTIYF. CDR3 in DNA: TGTGCCAGCAGTATCGGGACAGGGGTCTCTGGAAACACCATATATTTT.

The chain couples TRBV6-2 or TRBV6-3 to TRBJ2-7, with 7 bases aligning to TRBD1. This CDR3 spans 14 amino acids. Per germline, CDR1 MNHEY and CDR2 SVGEGT. V lost 8 bases to trimming and J lost 5 bases; unmatched junction nucleotides: 12. CDR3 coding DNA: TGTGCCAGCCGCCAGACAGGGCCCCTCCACGAGCAGTACTTC. It specifies CASRQTGPLHEQYF.

This chain joins TRBV19 and TRBJ2-2; 8 bases line up with TRBD1. This CDR3 has 14 amino acids. V shed 7 bases, J shed 4 bases, and the junction held 5 bases outside the gene matches. Germline CDR1 LNHDA, CDR2 SQIVND (reference sequence). CDR3 coding DNA: TGTGCCAGTATCGACAGGGGAGGCACCGGGGAGCTGTTTTTT. It encodes CASIDRGGTGELFF. Combining the CDR3 with reference TRBV19 and TRBJ2-2 gives the whole variable domain DGGITQSPKYLFRKEGQNVTLSCEQNLNHDAMYWYRQDPGQGLRLIYYSQIVNDFQKGDIAEGYSVSREKKESFPLTVTSAQKNPTAFYLCASIDRGGTGELFFGEGSRLTVL.

This clone turned up a few times. The rearrangement uses TRBV21-1 and TRBJ2-7; TRBD2, the table's D call, was not compared with the DNA. TRBV21-1 corresponds to a pseudogene. This CDR3 region has 15 residues. CDR3 nucleotide sequence: TGTGCCAGCAGACTGACTCCAGAAACCTCCTACGAGCAGTACTTC. The encoded protein is CASRLTPETSYEQYF.

The V call is TRBV18, the J call TRBJ1-1; a weak D match, TRBD1 (5 bases). The CDR3 runs 13 residues. Trimming left V 2 bases short and J 3 bases short, with 7 bases between. Germline CDR1 reads KGHSH; CDR2 reads LQKENI. The CDR3 reads CASSPDRDTEAFF. CDR3 bases: TGTGCCAGCTCACCAGACAGAGACACTGAAGCTTTCTTT. The variable domain in full, with the rest retrieved from reference TRBV18 and TRBJ1-1, is NAGVMQNPRHLVRRRGQEARLRCSPMKGHSHVYWYRQLPEEGLKFMVYLQKENIIDESGMPKERFSAEFPKEGPSILRIQQVVRGDSAAYFCASSPDRDTEAFFGQGTRLTVV.

The J gene is TRBJ1-3, the V gene TRBV9; 11 nucleotides agree with TRBD1. The germline CDR1 and CDR2 sequences are SGDLS and YYNGEE. CDR3 length: 16 residues. The V gene end was trimmed by 2 bases and the J gene end by 4 bases; junction bases not matched to a gene: 5. CDR3 amino acids: CASSVGTGGTGNTIYF. CDR3 in DNA: TGTGCCAGCAGCGTGGGGACAGGGGGGACAGGAAACACCATATATTTT.

The chain is built from TRBV29-1 and TRBJ2-5, with a possible D match to TRBD2 (5 bases). The CDR3 has 14 residues. CDR1 is SQVTM and CDR2 is ANQGSEA in the germline V gene. The V and J ends lost 6 bases and 0 bases respectively, with 14 bases between them. The CDR3 DNA is TGCAGCGTGTCGTTTCCGGGAAACCAAGAGACCCAGTACTTC. It specifies CSVSFPGNQETQYF.

The rearrangement uses TRBV27 and TRBJ1-6, with D uncertain. The V gene lost 2 bases and the J gene lost 7 bases, with 6 bases spanning the gap. This CDR3 comprises 13 residues. Per germline, CDR1 MNHEY and CDR2 SMNVEV (reference sequence). The CDR3 nucleotides read TGTGCCAGCAGTTTACAGGTCAATTCACCCCTCCACTTT. This gives the protein CASSLQVNSPLHF.

The chain has TRBV3-1 (or the pseudogene TRBV3-2) and TRBJ2-2, with TRBD1 matching 8 bases. V shed 4 bases and J 3 bases; nucleotides not matched to a gene: 10. Germline V gene lookup returns CDR1 LGHDT and CDR2 YNNKEL (reference sequence). The CDR3 loop spans 17 amino acids. CDR3 DNA sequence: TGTGCCAGCAGCCGAACCCCAGGGGGCGCCGACACCGGGGAGCTGTTTTTT. Translating it yields CASSRTPGGADTGELFF.

This chain uses TRBV7-9 with TRBJ1-6; D is unresolved. CDR1 is SEHNR, CDR2 FQNEAQ, per germline (reference sequence). V was trimmed by 5 bases and J by 0 bases, leaving 8 bases between them. The length of the CDR3 is 15 residues. The chain's CDR3 is CASSPDISYNSPLHF. CDR3 in DNA: TGTGCCAGCAGCCCAGACATCTCCTATAATTCACCCCTCCACTTT. The full variable domain, its missing parts supplied by reference TRBV7-9 and TRBJ1-6, is DTGVSQNPRHKITKRGQNVTFRCDPISEHNRLYWYRQTLGQGPEFLTYFQNEAQLEKSRLLSDRFSAERPKGSFSTLEIQRTEQGDSAMYLCASSPDISYNSPLHFGNGTRLTVT.

This chain uses TRBV4-1 with TRBJ1-3; tentatively, D is TRBD1 (6 bases). The CDR3 spans 16 residues. Germline loops: CDR1 MGHRA, CDR2 YSYEKL. V was shortened by 4 bases and J by 1 base, with 14 bases between the two germline ends. CDR3 in amino acids: CASSRRTVPSGNTIYF. CDR3 bases: TGCGCCAGCAGCCGACGGACAGTGCCTTCTGGAAACACCATATATTTT.

The chain carries TRBV6-4 and TRBJ2-3; the match to TRBD2 covers 11 bases. V shed 4 bases and J 4 bases; nucleotides not matched to a gene: 1. The CDR3 is made up of 14 amino acids. CDR1 is MRHNA, CDR2 SNTAGT, per germline. The CDR3 loop reads CASSGLAGPDTQYF. For the CDR3, the DNA is TGTGCCAGCAGTGGACTAGCGGGACCAGATACGCAGTATTTT.

The gene calls are TRBV5-8 and TRBJ2-5; 13 bases line up with TRBD2. With 0 bases clipped from V and 5 bases from J, the junction kept 4 bases outside the gene matches. In germline, CDR1 is SGHTS, CDR2 YDEGEE. The CDR3 runs 16 residues. The CDR3 sequence is CASSLAGTSGTETQYF. In DNA, the CDR3 is TGTGCCAGCAGCTTGGCCGGGACTAGCGGGACGGAGACCCAGTACTTC.

The rearrangement links TRBV5-1 to TRBJ2-3; 9 bases fit TRBD2. The length of the CDR3 is 16 residues. The V segment lost 0 bases and the J segment 0 bases; nucleotides outside the gene matches: 2. Germline CDR1 reads SGHRS; CDR2 reads YFSETQ. Here the CDR3 DNA reads TGCGCCAGCAGCTTGGAGCGGGGGGATAGCACAGATACGCAGTATTTT. It is translated as CASSLERGDSTDTQYF.